Listed here are 25 T cell receptor beta chains from one sample, sequenced in a study of blood T cells in healthy people across ages. Together with a sample-barcoded 5' primer, a J-beta primer mix was included in a second PCR lasting about 7 to 11 cycles. TCRdb recomputed calls from the 5' RACE reads with MiXCR, one row per CDR3 protein. The sample includes hundreds of thousands of distinct CDR3 sequences, roughly 21% of them seen just once. Material: blood. Source of these receptors: a man aged 65 to 85 in good health.

This clonotype occurred a few times. This chain connects TRBV18 to TRBJ2-1; the match to TRBD2 covers 7 bases. Germline CDR1 and CDR2: KGHSH and LQKENI. The CDR3 consists of 15 residues. The V gene end was trimmed by 2 bases and the J gene end by 4 bases; junction bases not matched to a gene: 5. The CDR3, as DNA: TGTGCCAGCTCACCAGGGAGGGGAGGGTACAATGAGCAGTTCTTC. It translates to CASSPGRGGYNEQFF.

The chain joins TRBV5-1 to TRBJ2-5; 7 bases are shared with TRBD2. With the DNA end fitting TRBJ2-7 better, the J assignment may be wrong. The CDR3 is 15 residues long. Germline V gene data show CDR1 as SGHRS and CDR2 as YFSETQ. The CDR3 sequence: CASSSPGLGIDEQYF. The CDR3 DNA reads as TGCGCCAGCAGCTCACCCGGACTAGGTATCGACGAGCAGTACTTC.

In its sample, this clonotype was seen a few times. The gene calls are TRBV6-5 and TRBJ2-5; TRBD1 agrees at 7 bases. V shed 6 bases and J 7 bases; nucleotides not matched to a gene: 8. Germline loops: CDR1 MNHEY, CDR2 SVGAGI. The CDR3 contains 13 residues. CDR3 DNA sequence: TGTGCCAGCAGATCCGACAGGGTCGGGACCCAGTACTTC. Translating gives CASRSDRVGTQYF.

A few counts support this clonotype. This chain joins TRBV4-2 and TRBJ2-4; 7 nucleotides align to TRBD1. Germline assignment: CDR1 LGHNA and CDR2 YNFKEQ. Trimming removed 0 bases from V and 5 bases from J; junction bases left unmatched: 7. The CDR3 runs 16 residues. The CDR3 loop reads CASSQDPGQNQNIQYF. The CDR3 bases are TGTGCCAGCAGCCAAGACCCGGGACAGAACCAAAACATTCAGTACTTC.

Of note for this clonotype: Because the CDR3's place on the DNA is in doubt, the DNA is left out and the CDR3 is given as listed by TCRdb. The chain uses TRBV28 and TRBJ1-6. The CDR3 extends over 18 residues, inclusive of both ends. CDR1 and CDR2 (germline): MDHEN, SYDVKM. CDR3 loop: CASIQFAAGSSYNSPLRF.

In its sample, this clonotype was seen a few times. This chain connects TRBV4-2 to TRBJ2-5, with 16 bases matching TRBD2. CDR1 LGHNA and CDR2 YNFKEQ come from the germline V gene. The CDR3 runs 17 residues. The trim removed 6 bases at V and 4 bases at J, leaving 8 bases unmatched. As DNA, the CDR3 is TGTGCCAGCAGAGGGACTAGCGGGAGGGCCAGGTCAGAGACCCAGTACTTC. This codes for CASRGTSGRARSETQYF.

This clonotype turned up a few times. The rearrangement uses TRBV20-1 and TRBJ1-6, with D uncertain. Germline lookup yields CDR1 DFQATT and CDR2 SNEGSKA (reference sequence). This CDR3 region has 16 residues. Trimming removed 0 bases from V and 7 bases from J, with 16 bases in between. The CDR3 here is CSARESTMPSNSPLHF. Here the CDR3 DNA reads TGCAGTGCTAGAGAATCGACTATGCCCTCGAATTCACCCCTCCACTTT.

This clonotype was counted between two and nine times. This chain joins TRBV20-1 and TRBJ2-3; TRBD2 aligns across 12 bases. The CDR3 is 16 residues long. Trimming took 5 bases from V and 4 from J; bases not matched to a gene: 10. Germline V gene lookup returns CDR1 DFQATT and CDR2 SNEGSKA (reference sequence). The CDR3 nucleotides are TGCAGTGCTGTGCCTTGGACTAGCGGGATAGCAGATACGCAGTATTTT. Translating gives CSAVPWTSGIADTQYF.

This clonotype was detected only a few times. The chain couples TRBV3-1 to TRBJ2-5, with TRBD2 identical over 10 bases. In germline, CDR1 is LGHDT, CDR2 YNNKEL (reference sequence). The CDR3 contains 15 residues. V dropped 3 bases and J dropped 14; count of bases not matched to a gene: 15. CDR3 DNA: TGTGCCAGCAGCCAGCCGGGACTAGCGCACTACGAGCAATACTTC. Amino acids: CASSQPGLAHYEQYF.

This clonotype was found many times. This chain uses TRBV29-1 with TRBJ2-5; the D gene is possibly TRBD1 (5 bases). Per germline, CDR1 SQVTM and CDR2 ANQGSEA. V lost 4 bases, J lost 3 bases, and 9 bases lay in between. This CDR3 contains 12 residues. CDR3 nucleotide sequence: TGCAGCGTTGGGGGCGGAGAAGAGACCCAGTACTTC. Its protein is CSVGGGEETQYF.

The chain recombines TRBV6-5 with TRBJ2-2, with D tentatively TRBD2 (5 bases). Between the trimmed V and J ends, which lost 1 base and 4 bases, there was a span of 7 bases. This CDR3 is 14 amino acids long. CDR1 and CDR2 (germline): MNHEY, SVGAGI. The CDR3 region is CASSYLRGTGELFF. The CDR3 bases are TGTGCCAGCAGTTACTTACGGGGCACCGGGGAGCTGTTTTTT.

This clonotype was observed at least ten times. The chain combines TRBV3-1 with TRBJ2-1; 7 nucleotides agree with TRBD1. V gave up 3 bases and J gave up 7 bases; unmatched junction bases: 12. The CDR3 has 16 residues. The germline V gene encodes CDR1 LGHDT and CDR2 YNNKEL (reference sequence). This chain's CDR3 is CASSHQFRTGLNEQFF. The CDR3 coding sequence is TGTGCCAGCAGCCACCAATTTCGGACAGGCCTTAATGAGCAGTTCTTC.

This clonotype was counted between two and nine times. The chain links TRBV6-5 to TRBJ2-5; 13 positions agree with TRBD2. CDR1 is MNHEY, CDR2 SVGAGI, per germline. J was trimmed by 4 bases and V by 2 bases; bases with no gene match: 7. This CDR3 contains 17 residues. As DNA, the CDR3 is TGTGCCAGCAGTTACGGGTTACTAGCGGGAGGGAGAGAGACCCAGTACTTC. This encodes CASSYGLLAGGRETQYF.

Only a few counts were recorded for this clonotype. The gene calls are TRBV24-1 and TRBJ2-2; 11 nucleotides line up with TRBD1. This CDR3 contains 15 residues. The J segment lost 7 bases and the V segment lost 5 bases, leaving 5 bases of the junction unmatched. Per germline, CDR1 KGHDR and CDR2 SFDVKD. CDR3 amino acids: CATSAGTGGIGELFF. CDR3 in DNA: TGTGCCACCAGTGCAGGGACAGGGGGTATCGGGGAGCTGTTTTTT.

The gene calls are TRBV3-1 and TRBJ2-5, with no clear D. V dropped 1 base and J dropped 5 bases, with 8 bases sitting between them. CDR3 length equals 13 residues. Germline lookup yields CDR1 LGHDT and CDR2 YNNKEL (reference sequence). CDR3 amino acids: CASSQVGLETQYF. CDR3 bases: TGTGCCAGCAGCCAAGTCGGGTTGGAGACCCAGTACTTC.

This sequence joins TRBV5-1 and TRBJ2-7, with TRBD2 matching 9 bases. V lost 4 bases to trimming and J lost 5 bases; unmatched junction nucleotides: 7. In germline, CDR1 is SGHRS, CDR2 YFSETQ. The CDR3 covers 14 residues. This CDR3 reads CASSISGRTNEQYF. The CDR3 DNA sequence: TGCGCCAGCAGCATTAGCGGGAGAACGAACGAGCAGTACTTC.

The chain uses TRBV20-1 and TRBJ2-7, with TRBD2 identical over 7 bases. CDR3 length: 14 amino acids. V lost 1 base and J lost 4; bases outside the gene matches: 7. From germline, CDR1 is DFQATT and CDR2 SNEGSKA (reference sequence). Here the CDR3 DNA reads TGCAGTGCTAGAGGGATTGCTAGCGGATACGAGCAGTACTTC. Its protein is CSARGIASGYEQYF.

With regard to this clonotype: One end of the junction varies from germline; a read error may be responsible. This chain connects TRBV6-5 to TRBJ2-7; TRBD1 matches at 9 bases. This CDR3 is built from 14 residues. CDR1 is MNHEY, CDR2 SVGAGI, per germline. The CDR3 sequence: CAGSWDRASYEQYF. CDR3 nucleotides: TGTGCCGGCAGTTGGGACAGGGCCTCCTACGAGCAGTACTTC.

CDR3 residues: CASSPGRLAGSSYEQYF. The CDR3 nucleotides are TGTGCCAGCAGCCCAGGCAGGCTAGCGGGTAGCTCCTACGAGCAGTACTTC. This chain uses TRBV7-6 with TRBJ2-7, with 8 bases aligning to TRBD2. Germline assignment: CDR1 SGHVS and CDR2 FNYEAQ. V trimming: 5 bases; J trimming: 0 bases; junction bases outside the gene matches: 12. The CDR3 sequence is 17 residues long.

A few counts support this clonotype. This chain connects TRBV9 to TRBJ2-3; 8 nucleotides align to TRBD1. The CDR3 runs 15 residues. CDR1 and CDR2 from the germline V gene are SGDLS and YYNGEE. With 3 bases clipped from V and 3 bases from J, the junction kept 6 bases outside the gene matches. The CDR3 nucleotides are TGTGCCAGCAGCGGAACCGACAGGGGTACAGATACGCAGTATTTT. Translated, it gives CASSGTDRGTDTQYF.

This clonotype has a count of ten or more. This chain connects TRBV4-1 to TRBJ2-5, with 8 bases matching TRBD2. CDR1 is MGHRA, CDR2 YSYEKL, per germline. With V trimmed by 5 bases and J by 4 bases, 9 bases remained unmatched. This CDR3 spans 15 amino acids. CDR3: CASSLTTGGRETQYF. The CDR3 DNA reads TGCGCCAGCAGCTTAACGACGGGGGGGAGAGAGACCCAGTACTTC.

The chain employs TRBV27 and TRBJ2-3; tentative D call: TRBD2 (5 bases). The CDR3 has 15 amino acids. Germline CDR1 reads MNHEY; CDR2 reads SMNVEV (reference sequence). The germline V and J ends were trimmed by 6 bases and 6 bases, with 19 bases remaining between them. The CDR3 spells CASSRRPRGMDTQYF. The CDR3 region has the DNA TGTGCCAGCAGCAGAAGACCCCGGGGTATGGATACGCAGTATTTT.

This clonotype was detected only a few times. This chain links TRBV2 with TRBJ2-7; D perhaps matches TRBD1 (5 bases). The length of the CDR3 is 14 residues. Trimming took off 4 bases at V and 7 bases at J, with 17 bases between the two ends. The germline V gene encodes CDR1 SNHLY and CDR2 FYNNEI. This CDR3 reads CASSVLQEEGEQYF. The CDR3, as DNA: TGTGCCAGCAGTGTGCTACAGGAAGAAGGGGAGCAGTACTTC.

The table lists this clonotype with many counts. The chain is built from TRBV28 and TRBJ2-7; the match to TRBD1 covers 7 bases. V lost 6 bases to trimming and J lost 2 bases; unmatched junction nucleotides: 13. Germline V CDR1 and CDR2: MDHEN, SYDVKM. This CDR3 is 16 amino acids long. The CDR3 DNA is TGTGCCAGCAGCCTAACATCTGACAGGGCTCCCTACGAGCAGTACTTC. This sequence encodes CASSLTSDRAPYEQYF.

Many counts were recorded for this clonotype. The CDR3 DNA sequence: TGCAGCGTTGAAGATCCCTTTTTTAGGGACAGGAGACTTAATGAGCAGTTCTTC. Its protein is CSVEDPFFRDRRLNEQFF. The rearrangement uses TRBV29-1 and TRBJ2-1, with 8 bases identical to TRBD1. The CDR3 spans 18 residues. Trimming at V came to 0 bases and at J to 7 bases, leaving 17 bases not matched to a gene. Germline CDR1 reads SQVTM; CDR2 reads ANQGSEA.